What follows is one T cell receptor beta chain and its context. Its specificity is unknown. These data belong to a study of CD8+ T cells in alopecia areata. Study findings and constraints: Resident alphabeta T cells of normal skin are also sequenced in scalp samples.

TCR sequencing used cDNA made by reverse transcription of extracted RNA. Data came from immunoSEQ multiplex PCR; TCRdb stores just in-frame clones and leaves some out. The sample holds 120,000 to 150,000 clones, 87% seen once. The CDR3 consists of 14 residues. With 8 bases clipped from V and 5 bases from J, the junction kept 9 bases outside the gene matches. Germline V gene sequence: CDR1 MNHEY, CDR2 SMNVEV (reference sequence). The chain joins TRBV27 to TRBJ2-1; 7 nucleotides align to TRBD2. The receptor comes from a human donor with alopecia areata. This specimen was CD8+ T cells sorted from blood, taken at week 0. The CDR3 region is CASREVTGHNEQFF. CDR3 coding DNA: TGTGCCAGCCGGGAGGTTACTGGCCACAATGAGCAGTTCTTC.